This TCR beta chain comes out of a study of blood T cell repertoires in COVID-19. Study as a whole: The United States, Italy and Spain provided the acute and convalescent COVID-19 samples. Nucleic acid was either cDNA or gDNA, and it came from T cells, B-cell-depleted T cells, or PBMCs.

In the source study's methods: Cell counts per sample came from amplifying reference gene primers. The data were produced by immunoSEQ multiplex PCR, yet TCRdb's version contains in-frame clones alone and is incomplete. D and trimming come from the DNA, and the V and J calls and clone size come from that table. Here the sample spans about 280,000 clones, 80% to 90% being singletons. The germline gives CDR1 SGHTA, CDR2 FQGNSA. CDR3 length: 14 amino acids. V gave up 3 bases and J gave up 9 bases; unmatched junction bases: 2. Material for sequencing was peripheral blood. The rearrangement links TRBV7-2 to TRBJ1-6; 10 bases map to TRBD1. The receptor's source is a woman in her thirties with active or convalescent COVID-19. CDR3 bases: TGTGCCAGCAGCTTTAGGGACAGGGGTTCACCCCTCCACTTT. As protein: CASSFRDRGSPLHF.